This T cell receptor (beta chain) was recorded in a study of CD8 T cells in Susac syndrome. Random hexamers were used to reverse transcribe 0.5 to 1 ug of RNA. Amplification of the TCR beta CDR3 was carried out by immunoSEQ multiplex PCR, which spanned a total of 54 Vbeta and 13 Jbeta segments. TCRdb re-analysed the immunoSEQ multiplex PCR reads in MiXCR, keeping a single row per CDR3 protein. The sample holds about 60,000 distinct CDR3 sequences, about 94% seen once. Isolation of CD8+ and CD4+ T cells was performed negatively, whereas enrichment of TEMRA cells was done by FACS. The CDR3 runs 14 residues. The V gene lost 6 bases and the J gene lost 10 bases, with 16 bases spanning the gap.

This TCR came from a human donor with multiple sclerosis. The specimen was CD8+ T cells from PBMCs. The chain recombines TRBV12-3 or TRBV12-4 with TRBJ1-6; D is uncertain. The CDR3 region is CASSQPGLSSPLHF. CDR3 nucleotides: TGTGCCAGCAGCCAGCCAGGACTTAGCTCACCCCTCCACTTT.